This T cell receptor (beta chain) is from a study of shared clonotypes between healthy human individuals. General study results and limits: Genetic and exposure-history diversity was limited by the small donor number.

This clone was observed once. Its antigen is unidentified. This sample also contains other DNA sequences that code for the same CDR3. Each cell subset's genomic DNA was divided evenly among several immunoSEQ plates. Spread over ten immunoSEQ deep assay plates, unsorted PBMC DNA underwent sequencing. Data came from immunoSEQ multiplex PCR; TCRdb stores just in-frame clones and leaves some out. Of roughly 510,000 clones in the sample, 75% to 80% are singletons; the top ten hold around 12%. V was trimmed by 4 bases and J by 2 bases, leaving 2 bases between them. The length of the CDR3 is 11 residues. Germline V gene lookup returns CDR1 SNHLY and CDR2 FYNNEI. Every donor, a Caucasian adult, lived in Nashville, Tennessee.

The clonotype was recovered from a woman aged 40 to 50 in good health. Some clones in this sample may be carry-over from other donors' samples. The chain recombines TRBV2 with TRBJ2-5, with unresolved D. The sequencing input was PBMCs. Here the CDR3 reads CASSGQETQYF. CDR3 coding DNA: TGTGCCAGCAGTGGACAAGAGACCCAGTACTTC.